A selection of T cell receptor beta chains follows, all from one sample in a study of OX40 agonist ivuxolimab in advanced cancers. The table came from immunoSEQ multiplex PCR; TCRdb's copy has only in-frame clones and leaves some out. The sample yields about 16,000 clones, approximately 85% seen once. This specimen was CD4+ or CD8+ T cells sorted from blood, taken in a trial of the OX40 agonist ivuxolimab. Receptors were obtained from an adult with an advanced solid tumor such as melanoma, head and neck, liver or kidney cancer. CDR3s include the opening cysteine and the closing phenylalanine or tryptophan. Fields, in order: clone size, D gene, J gene, V gene, CDR3 protein, CDR3 DNA. A D gene is named only where the DNA matches it firmly. Not every row has a clone size; where given, it reads once, few, many or a size class.

clone size: .; D gene: .; J gene: TRBJ1-1; V gene: TRBV4-1; CDR3 protein: CASSGIQNTEAFF; CDR3 DNA: TGCGCCAGCAGCGGGATTCAGAACACTGAAGCTTTCTTT
clone size: .; D gene: .; J gene: TRBJ1-3; V gene: TRBV7-2; CDR3 protein: CASSLDGNTIYF; CDR3 DNA: TGTGCCAGCAGCTTAGACGGAAACACCATATATTTT
clone size: .; D gene: .; J gene: TRBJ2-1; V gene: TRBV6-6; CDR3 protein: CASSYPASGYNEQFF; CDR3 DNA: TGTGCCAGCAGTTACCCGGCTAGTGGCTACAATGAGCAGTTCTTC
clone size: .; D gene: TRBD1; J gene: TRBJ1-5; V gene: TRBV11-3; CDR3 protein: CASSPDREGNQPQHF; CDR3 DNA: TGTGCCAGCAGCCCGGACAGGGAGGGAAATCAGCCCCAGCATTTT
clone size: .; D gene: .; J gene: TRBJ1-5; V gene: TRBV21-1; CDR3 protein: CASSTGQGARNQPQHF; CDR3 DNA: TGTGCCAGCAGCACGGGACAGGGGGCTCGAAATCAGCCCCAGCATTTT
clone size: .; D gene: TRBD2; J gene: TRBJ2-2; V gene: TRBV4-3; CDR3 protein: CASSQFSGNAGELFF; CDR3 DNA: TGCGCCAGCAGCCAATTTAGCGGGAACGCCGGGGAGCTGTTTTTT
clone size: .; D gene: .; J gene: TRBJ1-5; V gene: TRBV25-1; CDR3 protein: CASSEINSNQPQHF; CDR3 DNA: TGTGCCAGCAGTGAAATCAATAGCAATCAGCCCCAGCATTTT
clone size: .; D gene: .; J gene: TRBJ1-1; V gene: TRBV4-3; CDR3 protein: CASSLRAGGSTEAFF; CDR3 DNA: TGCGCCAGCAGCCTCAGGGCTGGAGGGAGCACTGAAGCTTTCTTT
clone size: .; D gene: .; J gene: TRBJ2-7; V gene: TRBV15; CDR3 protein: CATSREGGADYEQYF; CDR3 DNA: TGTGCCACCAGCAGAGAGGGGGGGGCGGACTACGAGCAGTACTTC
clone size: once; D gene: TRBD1; J gene: TRBJ1-2; V gene: TRBV7-8; CDR3 protein: CASSLGTGLEGYTF; CDR3 DNA: TGTGCCAGCAGCTTAGGGACAGGGTTAGAGGGCTACACCTTC
clone size: few; D gene: .; J gene: TRBJ2-3; V gene: TRBV28; CDR3 protein: CASSSLRRSDTQYF; CDR3 DNA: TGTGCCAGCAGTTCCCTCCGACGCTCAGATACGCAGTATTTT
clone size: .; D gene: .; J gene: TRBJ2-5; V gene: TRBV11-1; CDR3 protein: CASSLLGQTQYF; CDR3 DNA: TGTGCCAGCAGCTTACTAGGGCAGACCCAGTACTTC
clone size: few; D gene: .; J gene: TRBJ2-7; V gene: TRBV5-4; CDR3 protein: CASSSRDLGGDEQYF; CDR3 DNA: TGTGCCAGCAGCTCCCGGGACCTTGGGGGTGACGAGCAGTACTTC
clone size: .; D gene: .; J gene: TRBJ1-5; V gene: TRBV4-1; CDR3 protein: CASSQEPVLWGAGNQPQHF; CDR3 DNA: TGCGCCAGCAGCCAAGAACCCGTACTTTGGGGGGCTGGCAATCAGCCCCAGCATTTT
clone size: .; D gene: .; J gene: TRBJ2-1; V gene: TRBV7-9; CDR3 protein: CASSLVGIEGSYNEQFF; CDR3 DNA: TGTGCCAGCAGCTTAGTTGGCATTGAGGGCTCCTACAATGAGCAGTTCTTC
clone size: .; D gene: .; J gene: TRBJ2-1; V gene: TRBV18; CDR3 protein: CASSPPGGGGVNEQFF; CDR3 DNA: TGTGCCAGCTCACCACCCGGCGGGGGCGGGGTCAATGAGCAGTTCTTC
clone size: .; D gene: TRBD2; J gene: TRBJ2-2; V gene: TRBV6-1; CDR3 protein: CASSELADTGELFF; CDR3 DNA: TGTGCCAGCAGTGAACTAGCGGACACCGGGGAGCTGTTTTTT
clone size: .; D gene: .; J gene: TRBJ2-1; V gene: TRBV6-4; CDR3 protein: CASSDSIGNEQFF; CDR3 DNA: TGTGCCAGCAGTGACTCGATAGGGAATGAGCAGTTCTTC
clone size: few; D gene: .; J gene: TRBJ1-2; V gene: TRBV6-5; CDR3 protein: CASQKRESDYGYTF; CDR3 DNA: TGTGCCAGCCAGAAGAGGGAATCGGACTATGGCTACACCTTC
clone size: .; D gene: TRBD1; J gene: TRBJ1-2; V gene: TRBV7-9; CDR3 protein: CASSSAGTANYGYTF; CDR3 DNA: TGTGCCAGCAGCTCCGCCGGGACAGCAAACTATGGCTACACCTTC
clone size: once; D gene: TRBD1; J gene: TRBJ2-1; V gene: TRBV7-8; CDR3 protein: CASSSEDRGYNEQFF; CDR3 DNA: TGTGCCAGCAGCTCAGAGGACAGGGGTTACAATGAGCAGTTCTTC
clone size: few; D gene: .; J gene: TRBJ2-1; V gene: TRBV9; CDR3 protein: CASSPTDGSGPGFF; CDR3 DNA: TGTGCCAGCAGCCCAACGGACGGATCGGGGCCGGGTTTCTTC
clone size: .; D gene: .; J gene: TRBJ2-7; V gene: TRBV7-2; CDR3 protein: CASSSGLSYEQYF; CDR3 DNA: TGTGCCAGCAGCTCCGGACTATCTTACGAGCAGTACTTC
clone size: .; D gene: .; J gene: TRBJ2-2; V gene: TRBV27; CDR3 protein: CASSKDVTGELFF; CDR3 DNA: TGTGCCAGCAGTAAGGACGTCACCGGGGAGCTGTTTTTT
clone size: once; D gene: TRBD1; J gene: TRBJ2-3; V gene: TRBV27; CDR3 protein: CASSLSWGQGQYF; CDR3 DNA: TGTGCCAGCAGTTTATCGTGGGGACAGGGTCAGTATTTT
clone size: .; D gene: .; J gene: TRBJ1-1; V gene: TRBV27; CDR3 protein: CASTPGGWNTEAFF; CDR3 DNA: TGTGCCAGCACCCCCGGGGGCTGGAACACTGAAGCTTTCTTT
clone size: .; D gene: .; J gene: TRBJ2-1; V gene: TRBV9; CDR3 protein: CASSAPDRSSYNEQFF; CDR3 DNA: TGTGCCAGCAGCGCTCCCGACCGTAGCTCCTACAATGAGCAGTTCTTC
clone size: .; D gene: TRBD2; J gene: TRBJ2-2; V gene: TRBV7-6; CDR3 protein: CASSTYSYGLAGVNTGELFF; CDR3 DNA: TGTGCCAGCAGCACCTACAGTTATGGGCTAGCGGGGGTGAACACCGGGGAGCTGTTTTTT
clone size: .; D gene: TRBD2; J gene: TRBJ2-1; V gene: TRBV20-1; CDR3 protein: CSASREAVSIF; CDR3 DNA: TGCAGTGCTAGCCGGGAGGCGGTCTCGATCTTC
clone size: .; D gene: .; J gene: TRBJ1-2; V gene: TRBV29-1; CDR3 protein: CSVPLGAGGYTF; CDR3 DNA: TGCAGCGTCCCTCTAGGGGCCGGTGGCTACACCTTC
clone size: .; D gene: .; J gene: TRBJ2-7; V gene: TRBV5-4; CDR3 protein: CASSFELAFEQYF; CDR3 DNA: TGTGCCAGCAGCTTCGAGCTAGCGTTCGAGCAGTACTTC
clone size: .; D gene: .; J gene: TRBJ1-2; V gene: TRBV20-1; CDR3 protein: CSASFKGYTF; CDR3 DNA: TGCAGTGCTAGTTTTAAGGGCTACACCTTC
clone size: few; D gene: .; J gene: TRBJ1-3; V gene: TRBV28; CDR3 protein: CASSLGGTWARGNTIYF; CDR3 DNA: TGTGCCAGCAGTTTAGGTGGGACGTGGGCCCGAGGAAACACCATATATTTT
clone size: .; D gene: TRBD1; J gene: TRBJ1-6; V gene: TRBV9; CDR3 protein: CASSVDKQGANSPLHF; CDR3 DNA: TGTGCCAGCAGCGTAGATAAACAGGGGGCAAATTCACCCCTCCACTTT
clone size: once; D gene: .; J gene: TRBJ1-6; V gene: TRBV7-6; CDR3 protein: CASSLEGRQNYNSPLHF; CDR3 DNA: TGTGCCAGCAGCTTAGAGGGGAGACAGAACTATAATTCACCCCTCCACTTT
clone size: .; D gene: TRBD1; J gene: TRBJ1-1; V gene: TRBV11-2; CDR3 protein: CASSPLQGVDTEAFF; CDR3 DNA: TGTGCCAGCAGCCCCCTACAGGGGGTGGACACTGAAGCTTTCTTT
clone size: .; D gene: .; J gene: TRBJ2-1; V gene: TRBV27; CDR3 protein: CASSLGLAYEQFF; CDR3 DNA: TGTGCCAGCAGTTTGGGGCTAGCCTATGAGCAGTTCTTC
clone size: .; D gene: .; J gene: TRBJ2-1; V gene: TRBV30; CDR3 protein: CAWGGAYNEQFF; CDR3 DNA: TGTGCCTGGGGAGGGGCGTACAATGAGCAGTTCTTC
clone size: medium-sized; D gene: .; J gene: TRBJ1-1; V gene: TRBV11-1; CDR3 protein: CASRKVENTEAFF; CDR3 DNA: TGTGCCAGCAGGAAGGTCGAGAACACTGAAGCTTTCTTT
clone size: .; D gene: .; J gene: TRBJ2-7; V gene: TRBV7-2; CDR3 protein: CASSWGPSESYEQYF; CDR3 DNA: TGTGCCAGCAGCTGGGGGCCTTCGGAGTCCTACGAGCAGTACTTC
clone size: .; D gene: .; J gene: TRBJ2-7; V gene: TRBV7-2; CDR3 protein: CASSLGAQEIRPYEQYF; CDR3 DNA: TGTGCCAGCAGCTTGGGGGCCCAGGAGATCAGGCCCTACGAGCAGTACTTC
clone size: .; D gene: .; J gene: TRBJ2-1; V gene: TRBV19; CDR3 protein: CASSRGIGSYNEQFF; CDR3 DNA: TGTGCCAGTAGTAGGGGGATAGGCTCCTACAATGAGCAGTTCTTC
clone size: .; D gene: TRBD2; J gene: TRBJ2-7; V gene: TRBV13; CDR3 protein: CASSPSGLNSYEQYF; CDR3 DNA: TGTGCCAGCAGCCCCTCGGGACTAAATTCCTACGAGCAGTACTTC
clone size: .; D gene: .; J gene: TRBJ1-5; V gene: TRBV7-8; CDR3 protein: CASSLAQGDEPQHF; CDR3 DNA: TGTGCCAGCAGCTTAGCCCAGGGCGATGAGCCCCAGCATTTT
clone size: .; D gene: TRBD1; J gene: TRBJ2-7; V gene: TRBV5-4; CDR3 protein: CASSSTGGSYEQYF; CDR3 DNA: TGTGCCAGCAGCTCGACAGGGGGCTCCTACGAGCAGTACTTC
clone size: .; D gene: .; J gene: TRBJ2-7; V gene: TRBV5-1; CDR3 protein: CATAYEPTYEQYF; CDR3 DNA: TGCGCCACCGCCTATGAACCGACCTACGAGCAGTACTTC
clone size: .; D gene: .; J gene: TRBJ1-1; V gene: TRBV7-9; CDR3 protein: CASSPKRTFF; CDR3 DNA: TGTGCCAGCAGCCCCAAAAGGACTTTCTTT
clone size: .; D gene: .; J gene: TRBJ2-1; V gene: TRBV5-4; CDR3 protein: CASSTGVSNEQFF; CDR3 DNA: TGTGCCAGCAGTACGGGTGTATCCAATGAGCAGTTCTTC
clone size: .; D gene: .; J gene: TRBJ1-2; V gene: TRBV5-6; CDR3 protein: CASSLGGKQYGYTF; CDR3 DNA: TGTGCCAGCAGCTTAGGGGGGAAACAGTATGGCTACACCTTC
clone size: .; D gene: .; J gene: TRBJ1-2; V gene: TRBV6-6; CDR3 protein: CASSLTEDYGYTF; CDR3 DNA: TGTGCCAGCAGTTTGACAGAAGACTATGGCTACACCTTC
clone size: medium-sized; D gene: .; J gene: TRBJ1-5; V gene: TRBV28; CDR3 protein: CASSFRIGAPQHF; CDR3 DNA: TGTGCCAGCAGTTTCAGGATAGGGGCGCCCCAGCATTTT
clone size: .; D gene: .; J gene: TRBJ2-1; V gene: TRBV5-4; CDR3 protein: CASSLSPNEQFF; CDR3 DNA: TGTGCCAGCAGCCTAAGCCCCAATGAGCAGTTCTTC
clone size: .; D gene: TRBD1; J gene: TRBJ1-5; V gene: TRBV5-4; CDR3 protein: CASSIHRGAQPQHF; CDR3 DNA: TGTGCCAGCAGCATCCACAGGGGGGCTCAGCCCCAGCATTTT
clone size: .; D gene: .; J gene: TRBJ2-7; V gene: TRBV13; CDR3 protein: CASSSSGLLYEQYF; CDR3 DNA: TGTGCCAGCAGCTCGTCGGGACTCCTATACGAGCAGTACTTC
clone size: .; D gene: TRBD1; J gene: TRBJ1-6; V gene: TRBV7-2; CDR3 protein: CASSLAPDRGLTLHF; CDR3 DNA: TGTGCCAGCAGCTTAGCTCCGGACAGGGGGCTGACCCTCCACTTT
clone size: .; D gene: TRBD1; J gene: TRBJ2-7; V gene: TRBV2; CDR3 protein: CASSEGDRGYEQYF; CDR3 DNA: TGTGCCAGCAGTGAGGGGGACAGGGGCTACGAGCAGTACTTC
clone size: .; D gene: .; J gene: TRBJ1-1; V gene: TRBV19; CDR3 protein: CASSILRGTEAFF; CDR3 DNA: TGTGCCAGTAGTATACTCAGGGGCACTGAAGCTTTCTTT
clone size: .; D gene: TRBD1; J gene: TRBJ1-5; V gene: TRBV7-8; CDR3 protein: CASSPEGAGNQPQHF; CDR3 DNA: TGTGCCAGCAGCCCCGAGGGGGCGGGCAATCAGCCCCAGCATTTT